Listed here is a single T cell receptor (beta chain). The entry originates in a study of blood T cell repertoires in COVID-19. Study-level information: Both acute and convalescent COVID-19 samples were obtained from the United States, Italy and Spain. Nucleic acid was either cDNA or gDNA, and it came from T cells, B-cell-depleted T cells, or PBMCs.

Sequenced by immunoSEQ multiplex PCR; TCRdb stores in-frame clones only, minus some. The sample lists some 45,000 clones; over 70% were seen once. Trimming cost V 8 bases and J 9 bases, with 25 bases left between them. The germline CDR1 and CDR2 sequences are SGHTA and FQGNSA. This CDR3 is 15 amino acids long. The V and J genes are TRBV7-2 and TRBJ2-5; tentatively, D is TRBD1 (5 bases). What was sequenced was peripheral blood. The receptor was derived from a man aged 70-80 years with acute or convalescent COVID-19. This CDR3 is CASPRGQGPLRPQYF. The CDR3 nucleotides are TGTGCCAGCCCCCGTGGGCAGGGCCCCCTCAGGCCCCAGTACTTC.